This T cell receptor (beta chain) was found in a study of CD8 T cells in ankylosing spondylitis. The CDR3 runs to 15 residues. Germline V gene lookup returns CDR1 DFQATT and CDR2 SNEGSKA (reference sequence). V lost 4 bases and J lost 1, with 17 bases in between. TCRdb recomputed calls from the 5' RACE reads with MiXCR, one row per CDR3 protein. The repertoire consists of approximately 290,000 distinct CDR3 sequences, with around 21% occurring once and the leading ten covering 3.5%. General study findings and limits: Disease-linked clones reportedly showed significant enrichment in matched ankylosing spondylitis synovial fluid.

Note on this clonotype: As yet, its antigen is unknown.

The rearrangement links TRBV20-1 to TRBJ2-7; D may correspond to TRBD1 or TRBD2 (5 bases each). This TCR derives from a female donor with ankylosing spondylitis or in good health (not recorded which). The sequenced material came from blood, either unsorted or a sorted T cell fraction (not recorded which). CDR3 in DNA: TGCAGTGCTAAAGGGACCCCTAATGGATCCTACGAGCAGTACTTC. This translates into CSAKGTPNGSYEQYF.